A single sample gave rise to the 26 T cell receptor gamma chains below, sequenced in a study of γδ T cells in repeated Plasmodium falciparum infection. TCRdb re-called clones from the multiplex PCR reads using CATT. The sample holds 25,000 to 35,000 gamma-chain clones, more than 1.4% seen once. Vgamma9/Vdelta2+ and Vdelta2-negative gammadelta T cells were flow-sorted from PBMC for bulk sequencing. Source material: gamma-delta T cells from blood. The receptors were gathered from a pool of human donors (malaria-infected and uninfected, not separated).

Of note for this clone: This is likely an artifact of a read error, given a far larger clone one base away. Other nucleotide sequences from this sample produce the same CDR3. V gene TRGV9 was called; the J gene was not. The germline gives CDR1 GITISATS, CDR2 ISYDGTV (reference sequence). CDR3 length equals 13 residues. The CDR3 sequence is CALWDSAYYKKLF. CDR3 in DNA: TGTGCCTTGTGGGACTCGGCTTATTATAAGAAACTTTTT.

Remarks on this clone: A far larger clone is only one base removed, so a read error is likely. The same CDR3 also results from other DNA sequences found in this sample. No call exists for the J gene, whereas the V gene is TRGV8. This CDR3 has 13 residues. CDR1 and CDR2 (germline): VENAVY, YDSYNSRV. Here the CDR3 DNA reads TGTGCCACCTGGGAATACATTACGCAGGGGAAACTCTTC. Encoded protein: CATWEYITQGKLF.

This clone has only a few counts. A far larger clone is one nucleotide away, so this likely arose from a read error. This specimen includes other DNA sequences encoding the same CDR3. The chain carries TRGV9 and TRGJP. The J gene, not given by TCRdb, was assigned here from a germline match of the nucleotide sequence. Germline CDR1 reads GITISATS; CDR2 reads ISYDGTV (reference sequence). The CDR3 contains 17 residues. The V and J ends lost 2 bases and 13 bases, in that order; junction bases with no gene match: 14. CDR3 in DNA: TGTGCCTTGTGGGAGGATCACACAGGGTTAGGCAAAAAAATCAAGGTATTT. Its protein product is CALWEDHTGLGKKIKVF.

This clone was seen many times. The chain uses TRGV3 and TRGJ1 or TRGJ2. The CDR3 covers 13 residues. V lost 0 bases and J lost 7; bases outside the gene matches: 6. CDR1 and CDR2 from the germline V gene are VTNTFY and YDVSTARD (reference sequence). The CDR3 DNA follows: TGTGCCACCTGGGACAGGCCGAGGTATAAGAAACTCTTT. It encodes CATWDRPRYKKLF.

Remarks on this clone: It is likely a read error: a sequence one base away is far more abundant. Other DNA sequences in this specimen translate into the identical CDR3. V gene TRGV9 was called; the J gene was not. Germline V gives CDR1 GITISATS, CDR2 ISYDGTV (reference sequence). This CDR3 is built from 14 residues. The CDR3 DNA reads TGTGCCTTGTGGGAGGTGTTGGTATATTATAAGAAACTCTTC. Translating gives CALWEVLVYYKKLF.

On this clone: TCRdb's listed protein matches a much larger clone and diverges from this DNA's translation at residue 6, likely through a read error; the protein shown comes from the DNA. This chain links TRGV4 with TRGJ1 or TRGJ2. TCRdb does not report a J gene; here it was assigned by matching the DNA to germline references. V gave up 3 bases and J gave up 9 bases; unmatched junction bases: 8. This CDR3 spans 12 amino acids. Per germline, CDR1 EGSTGY and CDR2 YDSYTSSV. CDR3 nucleotides: TGTGCCACCTGGGATATCGCCCTTAAGAAACTCTTT. Amino acid sequence: CATWDIALKKLF.

This clone was found many times. The protein TCRdb lists belongs to a much larger clone and differs from this DNA's translation at residue 5, which points to a read error; the protein shown is made from the DNA. V gene TRGV8 combines with J gene TRGJP2. In germline, CDR1 is VENAVY, CDR2 YDSYNSRV. CDR3 length: 13 amino acids. The CDR3, as DNA: TGTGCCACCTGGGGTAGGCGTGATTGGATCAAGACGTTT. It is translated as CATWGRRDWIKTF.

This clone has a count of ten or more. This DNA's translation differs at residue 8 from TCRdb's protein, which comes from a much larger clone; a read error is likely, and the protein shown is translated from the DNA. The chain recombines TRGV9 with TRGJP. TCRdb carries no J gene annotation; the J gene was assigned here by matching the DNA with germline. Germline lookup yields CDR1 GITISATS and CDR2 ISYDGTV (reference sequence). The CDR3 has 15 amino acids. DNA of the CDR3: TGTGCCTTGTGGGTCGAAGAGTCGGGCAAAAAAATCAAGGTATTT. Protein: CALWVEESGKKIKVF.

This clone has ten or more counts. The chain links TRGV8 to TRGJ1 or TRGJ2. Here the J gene was assigned by germline matching of the DNA, as TCRdb has none. In germline, CDR1 is VENAVY, CDR2 YDSYNSRV. CDR3 length: 14 residues. J lost 9 bases, V lost 0 bases, and 11 bases had no gene match. Written as DNA, the CDR3 is TGTGCCACCTGGGATAGGTCCCTGGCGACTAAGAAACTCTTT. Translation gives CATWDRSLATKKLF.

The sample holds a few counts of this clone. A far larger clone is one nucleotide away, so this likely arose from a read error. The sample holds other DNA sequences that translate to the same CDR3. In nucleotides, the CDR3 is TGTGCCACCTGGGACGAAGCGGATTGGATCAAGACGTTC. Its protein product is CATWDEADWIKTF. The V gene is TRGV2, but the J gene lacks a call. The V gene's germline CDR1 is EGSNGY and CDR2 YDSYNSKV. The CDR3 sequence is 13 residues long.

As concerns this clone: The protein that TCRdb holds for this DNA derives from a much larger clone and differs from the translated DNA at residue 4, which likely indicates a read error; the protein shown here is translated from the DNA. This chain uses TRGV9 with TRGJP. Here the J gene came from matching the DNA to germline, since TCRdb omits it. This CDR3 has 17 amino acids. Per germline, CDR1 GITISATS and CDR2 ISYDGTV (reference sequence). The CDR3 spells CALRETLIELGKKIKVF. DNA of the CDR3: TGTGCCTTGCGGGAGACTCTTATTGAGTTGGGCAAAAAAATCAAGGTATTT.

This clone was seen many times. For this DNA, TCRdb reports the protein of a much larger clone, which diverges at residue 9, most likely from a read error; the protein presented here is translated directly from the DNA. The V gene call is TRGV8, and the J gene call is absent. CDR3 length: 11 residues. Germline CDR1 is VENAVY and CDR2 is YDSYNSRV. CDR3 amino acids: CATWDTNKELF. The CDR3 DNA follows: TGTGCCACCTGGGATACAAATAAGGAACTCTTT.

There are many counts of this clone. The mismatch at residue 3 between this DNA's translation and the TCRdb protein of a much larger clone likely reflects a read error; the protein shown is translated from the DNA. V gene TRGV9 combines with J gene TRGJ1 or TRGJ2. TCRdb is silent on the J gene; assignment here came from matching the DNA to germline. V dropped 12 bases and J dropped 2; count of bases not matched to a gene: 10. The CDR3 covers 12 residues. Germline V CDR1 and CDR2: GITISATS, ISYDGTV (reference sequence). The CDR3 coding sequence is TGTGCCCTCAGGAACTATTATTATAAGAAACTCTTT. Protein product: CALRNYYYKKLF.

Only a few counts were recorded for this clone. This probably arose from a read error, given a far larger clone one base away. The sample has other DNA sequences that encode this CDR3 too. The chain is built from TRGV9 and TRGJP1. The V segment lost 1 base and the J segment 8 bases; nucleotides outside the gene matches: 7. This CDR3 comprises 14 residues. Germline loops: CDR1 GITISATS, CDR2 ISYDGTV (reference sequence). CDR3 amino acids: CALWEVRGGWFKIF. The CDR3 DNA follows: TGTGCCTTGTGGGAGGTTCGGGGAGGTTGGTTCAAGATATTT.

To note about this clone: TCRdb lists the protein of a much larger clone for this DNA, which differs at residue 5, so this is likely a read error; the protein given here is translated from the DNA itself. This chain links TRGV9 with TRGJP. The J gene was missing in TCRdb and was found by matching the end of the DNA to germline. CDR1 and CDR2 from the germline V gene are GITISATS and ISYDGTV (reference sequence). The CDR3 is made up of 18 amino acids. The CDR3 here is CALWGVQSTSLGKKIKVF. CDR3 bases: TGTGCCTTGTGGGGGGTGCAGTCTACGAGTTTGGGCAAAAAAATCAAGGTATTT.

This clone was observed a few times. For this DNA, TCRdb reports the protein of a much larger clone, which diverges at residue 14, most likely from a read error; the protein presented here is translated directly from the DNA. The chain recombines TRGV9 with TRGJP. The J gene was missing in TCRdb and was found by matching the end of the DNA to germline. The CDR3 consists of 17 residues. CDR1 and CDR2 (germline): GITISATS, ISYDGTV (reference sequence). DNA of the CDR3: TGTGCCTTGTGGGAGGTGCAATCCGAGTTGGGCAAAAAAGTCAAGGTATTT. Its protein is CALWEVQSELGKKVKVF.

Points on this clone: TCRdb assigns this DNA the protein of a much larger clone, which departs from its translation at residue 6; this likely reflects a read error, and the protein shown comes from translating the DNA. The rearrangement links TRGV9 to TRGJP. In the absence of a J gene in TCRdb, the DNA was matched to germline to assign it here. Germline trimming cut 2 bases from V and 9 bases from J; bases unmatched to any gene: 10. Germline V gives CDR1 GITISATS, CDR2 ISYDGTV (reference sequence). The CDR3 spans 17 residues. As DNA, the CDR3 is TGTGCCTTGTGGGAGGAGCACGTTGGGTTGGGCAAAAAAATCAAGGTATTT. Translation: CALWEEHVGLGKKIKVF.

Details on this clone: Given a far larger clone just one base away, this is likely a sequencing read error. The same CDR3 arises from other DNA sequences in this sample as well. V gene assignment gives TRGV9, but the J gene was left uncalled. The CDR3 is 17 amino acids. Looked up from germline, CDR1 is GITISATS and CDR2 is ISYDGTV (reference sequence). The CDR3: CALWEVDQELGKKIKVF. The CDR3 coding sequence is TGTGCCTTGTGGGAGGTTGACCAAGAGTTGGGCAAAAAAATCAAGGTGTTT.

Concerning this clone itself: This DNA translates differently at residue 15 from the TCRdb protein, which is that of a much larger clone; a read error is likely, and the protein shown is the DNA's own translation. This chain uses TRGV9 with TRGJP1. The J gene is not listed in TCRdb, so it was assigned here from a DNA match to germline. CDR1 is GITISATS, CDR2 ISYDGTV, per germline (reference sequence). There are 16 residues in the CDR3. V was clipped by 4 bases and J by 15 bases; unmatched bases: 23. CDR3 sequence reads: CALWEELELGKKIKIF. The CDR3 nucleotides are TGTGCCTTGTGGGAAGAGCTCGAGTTGGGCAAAAAAATCAAGATATTT.

On this clone itself: The protein held in TCRdb is that of a much larger clone and does not match this DNA's translation at residue 7, likely because of a read error; the protein shown is translated from the DNA. The CDR3 reads CATWYPRYYKKLF. The CDR3 nucleotides are TGTGCCACCTGGTACCCCCGTTATTATAAGAAACTCTTT. This chain links TRGV3 with TRGJ1 or TRGJ2. The J gene is not listed in TCRdb, so it was assigned here from a DNA match to germline. The length of the CDR3 is 13 residues. V shed 6 bases, J shed 3 bases, and the junction held 8 bases outside the gene matches. CDR1 and CDR2 from the germline V gene are VTNTFY and YDVSTARD (reference sequence).

This clone has at least ten counts. This DNA's translation and the protein TCRdb lists, from a much larger clone, do not match at residue 11, likely due to a read error; the protein shown is translated from the DNA. The gene calls are TRGV9 and TRGJP. Since TCRdb gives no J gene, matching the DNA to germline was used here to assign it. Germline V gene sequence: CDR1 GITISATS, CDR2 ISYDGTV (reference sequence). The CDR3 is 17 residues long. The CDR3 is CALWEGTQELDKKIKVF. In nucleotides, the CDR3 is TGTGCCTTGTGGGAGGGGACCCAAGAGTTGGACAAAAAAATCAAGGTATTT.

This clone turned up a few times. Translating this DNA gives a protein that differs at residue 3 from the TCRdb one, which belongs to a much larger clone; a read error is likely, and the protein shown is this translation. V and J are TRGV2 and TRGJP2. CDR1 EGSNGY and CDR2 YDSYNSKV come from the germline V gene. The CDR3 totals 14 residues. Written as DNA, the CDR3 is TGTGCCTCCTGGGACGGGCATAGTGATTGGATCAAGACGTTT. Protein sequence: CASWDGHSDWIKTF.

This clone was detected only a few times. TCRdb's protein for this DNA is that of a much larger clone and differs from the translation at residue 9, likely a read error; the protein shown is the DNA translation. The rearrangement joins TRGV9 to TRGJP. Matching the DNA to germline supplied the J gene, which TCRdb does not give. The germline gives CDR1 GITISATS, CDR2 ISYDGTV (reference sequence). The CDR3 extends over 20 amino acids. The trim removed 0 bases at V and 9 bases at J, leaving 17 bases unmatched. The chain's CDR3 is CALWEVSLCGVRLGKKIKVF. CDR3 nucleotide sequence: TGTGCCTTGTGGGAGGTGTCCCTGTGCGGAGTCAGGTTGGGCAAAAAAATCAAGGTATTT.

This clone has just a few counts. This likely came from a read error, as a far larger clone is one base away. Within the sample, other DNA sequences also encode this same CDR3. V gene TRGV9 combines with J gene TRGJP. TCRdb does not report a J gene; here it was assigned by matching the DNA to germline references. Germline CDR1 and CDR2: GITISATS and ISYDGTV (reference sequence). This CDR3 region has 18 residues. The CDR3 loop reads CALWEGQAEELGKKIKVF. CDR3 DNA: TGTGCCTTGTGGGAGGGTCAAGCCGAAGAGCTGGGCAAAAAAATCAAGGTATTT.

Comments on this clone: The TCRdb protein comes from a much larger clone and disagrees with this DNA's translation at residue 10, likely due to a read error; the protein given here is derived from the DNA. The V and J genes are TRGV4 and TRGJ1 or TRGJ2. The J gene, left out of TCRdb, was set here by checking the DNA against germline. The V gene's germline CDR1 is EGSTGY and CDR2 YDSYTSSV. The CDR3 totals 13 residues. The CDR3 protein is CATWDVQHYRKLF. CDR3 nucleotides: TGTGCCACCTGGGATGTACAGCATTATAGGAAACTCTTT.

The sample holds many counts of this clone. It differs at one base from a far larger clone, so likely a read error. Other nucleotide sequences in the sample specify the same CDR3. The chain links TRGV3 to TRGJ1 or TRGJ2. CDR1 and CDR2 (germline): VTNTFY, YDVSTARD (reference sequence). After removal of 0 bases from V and 12 bases from J, the junction contained 5 bases not matched to a gene. CDR3 length equals 11 residues. As DNA, the CDR3 is TGTGCCACCTGGGACAGGCCAGCGAAACTCTTT. It encodes CATWDRPAKLF.